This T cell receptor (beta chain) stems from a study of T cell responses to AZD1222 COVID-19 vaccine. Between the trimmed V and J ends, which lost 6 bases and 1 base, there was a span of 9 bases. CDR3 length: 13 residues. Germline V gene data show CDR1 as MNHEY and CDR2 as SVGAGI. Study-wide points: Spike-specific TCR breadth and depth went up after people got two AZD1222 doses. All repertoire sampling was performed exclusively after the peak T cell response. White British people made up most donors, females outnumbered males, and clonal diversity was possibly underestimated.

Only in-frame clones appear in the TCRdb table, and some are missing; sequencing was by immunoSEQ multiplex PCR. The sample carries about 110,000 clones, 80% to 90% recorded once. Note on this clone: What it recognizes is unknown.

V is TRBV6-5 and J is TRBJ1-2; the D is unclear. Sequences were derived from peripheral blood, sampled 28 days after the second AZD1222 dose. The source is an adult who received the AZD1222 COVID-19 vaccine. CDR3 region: CASRSQDNYGYTF. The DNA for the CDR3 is TGTGCCAGCAGAAGCCAGGATAACTATGGCTACACCTTC.